This is a list of T cell receptor beta chains from one sample in a study of blood T cell repertoires in COVID-19. Clones were read by immunoSEQ multiplex PCR, and TCRdb kept only the in-frame ones, dropping some. The table lists 300,000 to 400,000 clones, roughly 90% of them singletons. What was sequenced was PBMCs or T cells enriched from blood (not recorded which). The receptor source for this set is a woman aged 30 to 39 with acute COVID-19. The CDR3 runs from the conserved cysteine through the conserved F or W. A D gene is named only where the DNA matches it firmly. Expanded clones get a size class; other rows say once, few or many, or leave the size out.

CDR3 protein,CDR3 DNA,J gene,V gene,D gene,clone size
CASSSGTVNEKLFF,TGTGCCAGCAGTTCCGGGACTGTTAATGAAAAACTGTTTTTT,TRBJ1-4,TRBV6-5,-,many
CASSRTRSGNTIYF,TGTGCCAGCAGCAGGACACGCTCTGGAAACACCATATATTTT,TRBJ1-3,TRBV2,-,-
CATSGQGARSNEKLFF,TGTGCCACCAGCGGACAGGGGGCGCGGTCTAATGAAAAACTGTTTTTT,TRBJ1-4,TRBV15,TRBD1,-
CAWSVGTGRDTIYF,TGTGCCTGGAGTGTCGGGACAGGGAGAGACACCATATATTTT,TRBJ1-3,TRBV30,TRBD1,-
CASSQDSGIAYEQYF,TGCGCCAGCAGCCAAGACTCCGGGATTGCATACGAGCAGTACTTC,TRBJ2-7,TRBV4-1,-,-
CASSLQASGTDTQYF,TGTGCCAGCAGTTTACAGGCCTCTGGCACAGATACGCAGTATTTT,TRBJ2-3,TRBV27,-,-
CASSVQGISGNTIYF,TGTGCCAGCAGCGTTCAGGGGATTTCTGGAAACACCATATATTTT,TRBJ1-3,TRBV9,-,-
CASSPIANSGNTIYF,TGTGCCAGCAGCCCCATAGCCAACTCTGGAAACACCATATATTTT,TRBJ1-3,TRBV7-6,-,-
CASEGGWGGQPQHF,TGTGCCAGTGAGGGAGGGTGGGGCGGTCAGCCCCAGCATTTT,TRBJ1-5,TRBV19,-,-
CASSRGPQGAGGYTF,TGTGCCAGCAGCCGGGGACCACAGGGGGCTGGTGGCTACACCTTC,TRBJ1-2,TRBV3-1/TRBV3-2,TRBD1,many
CASSLRTGATYEQYF,TGTGCCAGCAGCTTACGGACAGGAGCAACTTACGAGCAGTACTTC,TRBJ2-7,TRBV11-3,TRBD1,-
CASSDEGAVSYGYTF,TGTGCCAGCTCCGACGAGGGGGCAGTCAGCTATGGCTACACCTTC,TRBJ1-2,TRBV6-5,TRBD1,-
CASSPGQGLGEQYF,TGTGCCAGCAGCCCGGGACAGGGTTTGGGCGAGCAGTACTTC,TRBJ2-7,TRBV5-5,TRBD1,-
CASSYQSSSADTQYF,TGTGCCAGCAGTTACCAGTCTTCGAGCGCAGATACGCAGTATTTT,TRBJ2-3,TRBV6-5,-,-
CASSLGGGKPLHF,TGTGCCAGCAGCTTAGGAGGGGGAAAACCCCTCCACTTT,TRBJ1-6,TRBV7-2,-,-
CASSYTGFNEQFF,TGTGCCAGCAGCTATACAGGGTTTAATGAGCAGTTCTTC,TRBJ2-1,TRBV7-2,-,-
CASRHSVQRGYNEQFF,TGTGCCAGCAGACATAGCGTCCAGCGGGGGTACAATGAGCAGTTCTTC,TRBJ2-1,TRBV7-8,TRBD2,-
CASRGTGDVTEAFF,TGTGCCAGCAGAGGGACAGGGGATGTCACTGAAGCTTTCTTT,TRBJ1-1,TRBV6-5,TRBD1,once
CAISASGGSSGELFF,TGTGCCATCAGTGCTAGCGGGGGGAGCTCCGGGGAGCTGTTTTTT,TRBJ2-2,TRBV10-3,TRBD2,-
CASRRQAPSSYEQYF,TGTGCCAGCAGACGACAGGCGCCGTCTTCCTACGAGCAGTACTTC,TRBJ2-7,TRBV6-5,-,-
CASSFLTGDSGNTIYF,TGTGCCAGCAGCTTCCTAACAGGGGACTCTGGAAACACCATATATTTT,TRBJ1-3,TRBV11-2,TRBD1,-
CASSYSEGAAYNEQFF,TGTGCCAGCAGTTACTCGGAGGGGGCGGCTTACAATGAGCAGTTCTTC,TRBJ2-1,TRBV6-2/TRBV6-3,-,-
CATQPGNTGELFF,TGTGCCACTCAACCCGGGAACACCGGGGAGCTGTTTTTT,TRBJ2-2,TRBV5-4,-,-
CASSSQLSTNYEQYF,TGTGCCAGCAGCTCTCAGTTATCCACTAACTACGAGCAGTACTTC,TRBJ2-7,TRBV7-9,-,once
CASSVSGPSYNEQFF,TGTGCCAGCAGCGTATCAGGCCCCTCCTACAATGAGCAGTTCTTC,TRBJ2-1,TRBV9,-,-
CASSVVTGIGNEQFF,TGTGCCAGCAGCGTAGTAACGGGTATTGGGAATGAGCAGTTCTTC,TRBJ2-1,TRBV9,-,-
CASKSRGETGALNTEAFF,TGTGCCAGTAAATCTCGGGGCGAGACAGGGGCCTTGAACACTGAAGCTTTCTTT,TRBJ1-1,TRBV19,TRBD1,-
CASSQVTGANLNTEAFF,TGTGCCAGCTCACAGGTGACAGGGGCGAATTTGAACACTGAAGCTTTCTTT,TRBJ1-1,TRBV18,TRBD1,few